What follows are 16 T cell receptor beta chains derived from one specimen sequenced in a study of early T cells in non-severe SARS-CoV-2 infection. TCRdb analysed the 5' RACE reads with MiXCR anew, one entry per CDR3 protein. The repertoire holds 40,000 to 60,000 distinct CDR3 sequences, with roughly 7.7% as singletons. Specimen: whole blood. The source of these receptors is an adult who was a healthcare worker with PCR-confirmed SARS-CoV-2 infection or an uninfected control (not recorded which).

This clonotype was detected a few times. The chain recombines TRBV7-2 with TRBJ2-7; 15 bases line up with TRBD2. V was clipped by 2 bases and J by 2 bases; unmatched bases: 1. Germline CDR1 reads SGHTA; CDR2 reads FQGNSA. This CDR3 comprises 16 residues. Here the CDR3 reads CASSLRTSGGAYEQYF. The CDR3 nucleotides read TGTGCCAGCAGCTTACGGACTAGCGGGGGGGCCTACGAGCAGTACTTC.

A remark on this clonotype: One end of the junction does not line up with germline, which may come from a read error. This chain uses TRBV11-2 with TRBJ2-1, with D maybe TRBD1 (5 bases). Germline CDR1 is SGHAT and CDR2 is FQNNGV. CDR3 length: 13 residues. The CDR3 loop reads CGSRPWTNNEQFF. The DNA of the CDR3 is TGTGGCAGCCGCCCTTGGACAAACAATGAGCAGTTCTTC.

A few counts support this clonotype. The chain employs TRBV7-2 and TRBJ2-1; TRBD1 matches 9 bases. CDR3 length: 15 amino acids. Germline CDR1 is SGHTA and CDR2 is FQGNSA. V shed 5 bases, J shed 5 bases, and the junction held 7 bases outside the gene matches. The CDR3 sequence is CASSLGTGFHNEQFF. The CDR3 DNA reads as TGTGCCAGCAGCCTCGGGACAGGGTTCCACAATGAGCAGTTCTTC.

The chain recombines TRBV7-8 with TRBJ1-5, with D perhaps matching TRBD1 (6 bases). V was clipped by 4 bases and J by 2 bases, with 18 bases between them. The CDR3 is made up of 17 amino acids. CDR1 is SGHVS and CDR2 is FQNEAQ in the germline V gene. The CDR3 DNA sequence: TGTGCCAGCAGCTCTGTTGGGGGGCTTAGTCGCAATCAGCCCCAGCATTTT. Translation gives CASSSVGGLSRNQPQHF.

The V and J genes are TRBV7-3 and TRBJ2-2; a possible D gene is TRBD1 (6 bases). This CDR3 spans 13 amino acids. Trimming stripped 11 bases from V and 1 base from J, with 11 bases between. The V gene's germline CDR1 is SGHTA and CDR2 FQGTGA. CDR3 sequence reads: CAVGTMNTGELFF. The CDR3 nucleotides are TGTGCCGTCGGGACAATGAACACCGGGGAGCTGTTTTTT.

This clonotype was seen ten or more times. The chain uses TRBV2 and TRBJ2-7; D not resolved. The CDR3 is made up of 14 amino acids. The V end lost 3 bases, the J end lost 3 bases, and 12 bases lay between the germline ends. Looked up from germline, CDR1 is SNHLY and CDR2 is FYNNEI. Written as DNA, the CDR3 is TGTGCCAGCAGTGATGGCCTAAATCGCTACGAGCAGTACTTC. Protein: CASSDGLNRYEQYF.

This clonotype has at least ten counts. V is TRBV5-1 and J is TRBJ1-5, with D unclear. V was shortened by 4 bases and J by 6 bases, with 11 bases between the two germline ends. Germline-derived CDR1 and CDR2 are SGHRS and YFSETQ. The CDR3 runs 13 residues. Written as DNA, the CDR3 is TGCGCCAGCAGCGAAGATACGACTCAGCCCCAGCATTTT. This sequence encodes CASSEDTTQPQHF. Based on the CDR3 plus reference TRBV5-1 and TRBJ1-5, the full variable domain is KAGVTQTPRYLIKTRGQQVTLSCSPISGHRSVSWYQQTPGQGLQFLFEYFSETQRNKGNFPGRFSGRQFSNSRSEMNVSTLELGDSALYLCASSEDTTQPQHFGDGTRLSIL.

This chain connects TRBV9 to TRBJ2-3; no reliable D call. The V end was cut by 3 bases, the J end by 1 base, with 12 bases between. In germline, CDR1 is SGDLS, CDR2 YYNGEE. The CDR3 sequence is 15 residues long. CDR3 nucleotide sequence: TGTGCCAGCAGCGACGGACCCCTGCGCACAGATACGCAGTATTTT. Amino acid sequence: CASSDGPLRTDTQYF.

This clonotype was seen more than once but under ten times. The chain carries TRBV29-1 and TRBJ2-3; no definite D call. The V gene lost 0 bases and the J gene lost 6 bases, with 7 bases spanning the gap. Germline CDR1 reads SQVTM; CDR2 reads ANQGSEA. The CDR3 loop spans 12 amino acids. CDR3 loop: CSVEETFDTQYF. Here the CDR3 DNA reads TGCAGCGTTGAAGAGACCTTCGATACGCAGTATTTT.

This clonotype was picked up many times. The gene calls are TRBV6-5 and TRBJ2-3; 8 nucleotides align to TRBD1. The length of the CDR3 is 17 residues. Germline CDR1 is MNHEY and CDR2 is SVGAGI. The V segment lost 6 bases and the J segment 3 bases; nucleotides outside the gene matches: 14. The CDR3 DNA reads TGTGCCAGCAGCAACAGGGCCGGGACAGGTTTTACAGATACGCAGTATTTT. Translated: CASSNRAGTGFTDTQYF.

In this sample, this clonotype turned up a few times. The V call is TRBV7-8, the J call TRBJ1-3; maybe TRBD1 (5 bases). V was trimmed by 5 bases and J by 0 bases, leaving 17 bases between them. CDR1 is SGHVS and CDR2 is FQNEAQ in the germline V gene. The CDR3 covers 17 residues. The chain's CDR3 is CASSGMLRTLSGNTIYF. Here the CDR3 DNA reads TGTGCCAGCAGCGGGATGCTAAGGACACTCTCTGGAAACACCATATATTTT.

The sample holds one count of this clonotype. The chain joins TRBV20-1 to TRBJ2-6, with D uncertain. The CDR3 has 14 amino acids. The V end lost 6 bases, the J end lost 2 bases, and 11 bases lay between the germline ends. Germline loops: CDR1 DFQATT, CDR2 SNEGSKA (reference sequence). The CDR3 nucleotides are TGCAGTGCCAGACGGCAGGCTGGGGCCAACGTCCTGACTTTC. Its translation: CSARRQAGANVLTF.

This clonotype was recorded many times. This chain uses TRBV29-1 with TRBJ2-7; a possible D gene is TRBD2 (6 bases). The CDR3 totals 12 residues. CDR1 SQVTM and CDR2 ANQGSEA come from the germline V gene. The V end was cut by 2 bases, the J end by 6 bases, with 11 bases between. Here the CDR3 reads CSVEQAGGEQYF. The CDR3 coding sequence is TGCAGCGTTGAACAAGCGGGTGGCGAGCAGTACTTC.

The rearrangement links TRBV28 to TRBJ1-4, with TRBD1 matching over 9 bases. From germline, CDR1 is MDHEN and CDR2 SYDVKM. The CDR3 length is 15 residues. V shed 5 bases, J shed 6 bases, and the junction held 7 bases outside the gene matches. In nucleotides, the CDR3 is TGTGCCAGCAGTCCCTCGGACAGGGGAGATGAAAAACTGTTTTTT. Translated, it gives CASSPSDRGDEKLFF.

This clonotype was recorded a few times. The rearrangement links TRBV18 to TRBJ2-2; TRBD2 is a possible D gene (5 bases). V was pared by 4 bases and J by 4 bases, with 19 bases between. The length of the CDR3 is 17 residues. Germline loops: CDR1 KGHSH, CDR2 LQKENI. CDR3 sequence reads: CASSLGRAKAGTGELFF. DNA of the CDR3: TGTGCCAGCTCACTCGGACGGGCGAAGGCGGGCACCGGGGAGCTGTTTTTT.

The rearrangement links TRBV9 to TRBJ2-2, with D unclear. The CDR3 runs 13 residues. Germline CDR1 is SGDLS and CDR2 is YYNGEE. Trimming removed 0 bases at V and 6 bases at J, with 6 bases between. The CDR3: CASSVVKSGELFF. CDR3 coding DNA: TGTGCCAGCAGCGTAGTAAAGTCCGGGGAGCTGTTTTTT.